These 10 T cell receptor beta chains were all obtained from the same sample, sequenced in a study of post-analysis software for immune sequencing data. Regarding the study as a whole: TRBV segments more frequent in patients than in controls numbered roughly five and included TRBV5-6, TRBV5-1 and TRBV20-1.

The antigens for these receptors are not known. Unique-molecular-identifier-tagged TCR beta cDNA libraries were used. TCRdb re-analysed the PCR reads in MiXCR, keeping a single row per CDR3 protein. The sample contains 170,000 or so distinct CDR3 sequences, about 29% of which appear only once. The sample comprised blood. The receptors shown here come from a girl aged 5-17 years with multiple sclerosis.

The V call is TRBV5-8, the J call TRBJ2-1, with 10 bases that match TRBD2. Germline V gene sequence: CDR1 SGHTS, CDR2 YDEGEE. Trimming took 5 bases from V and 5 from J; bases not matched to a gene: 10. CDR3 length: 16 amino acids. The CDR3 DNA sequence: TGTGCCAGCAGGCTAGCGGGAGTGGGGGATGACAATGAGCAGTTCTTC. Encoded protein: CASRLAGVGDDNEQFF. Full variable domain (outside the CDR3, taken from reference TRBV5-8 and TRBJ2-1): EAGVTQSPTHLIKTRGQQATLRCSPISGHTSVYWYQQALGLGLQFLLWYDEGEERNRGNFPPRFSGRQFPNYSSELNVNALELEDSALYLCASRLAGVGDDNEQFFGPGTRLTVL.

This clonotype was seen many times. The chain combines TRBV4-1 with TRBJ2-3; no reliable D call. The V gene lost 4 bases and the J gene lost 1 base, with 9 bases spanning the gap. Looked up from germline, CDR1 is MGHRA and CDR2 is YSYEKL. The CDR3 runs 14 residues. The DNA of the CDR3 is TGCGCCAGCAGCCCGGGTCGACGCACAGATACGCAGTATTTT. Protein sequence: CASSPGRRTDTQYF.

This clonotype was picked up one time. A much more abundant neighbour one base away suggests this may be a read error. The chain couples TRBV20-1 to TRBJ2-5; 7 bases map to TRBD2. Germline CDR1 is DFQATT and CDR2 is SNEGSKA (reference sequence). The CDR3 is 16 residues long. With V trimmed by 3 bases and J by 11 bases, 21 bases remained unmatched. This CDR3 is CSARMGTGGGYNEQYF. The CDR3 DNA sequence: TGCAGTGCTAGGATGGGAACGGGAGGAGGCTACAATGAGCAGTACTTC.

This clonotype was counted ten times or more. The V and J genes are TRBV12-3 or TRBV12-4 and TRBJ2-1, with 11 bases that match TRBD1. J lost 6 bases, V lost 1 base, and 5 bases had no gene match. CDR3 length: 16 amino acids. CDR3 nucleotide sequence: TGTGCCAGCAGTTTAGTCGGGACAGGGGGGTTCAATGAGCAGTTCTTC. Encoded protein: CASSLVGTGGFNEQFF.

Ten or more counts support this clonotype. The CDR3 spells CASSYSGVQPQHF. As DNA, the CDR3 is TGTGCCAGCAGTTACTCGGGGGTCCAGCCCCAGCATTTT. The chain uses TRBV6-5 and TRBJ1-5; possibly TRBD1 for D (5 bases). The CDR3 is 13 amino acids. CDR1 and CDR2 (germline): MNHEY, SVGAGI. Trimming stripped 0 bases from V and 7 bases from J, with 7 bases between.

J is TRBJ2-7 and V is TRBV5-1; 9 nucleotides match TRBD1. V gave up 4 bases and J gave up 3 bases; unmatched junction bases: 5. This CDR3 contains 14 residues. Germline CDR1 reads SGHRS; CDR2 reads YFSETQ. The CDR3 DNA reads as TGCGCCAGCAGCCCGGACAGGGGTAGCTACGAGCAGTACTTC. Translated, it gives CASSPDRGSYEQYF.

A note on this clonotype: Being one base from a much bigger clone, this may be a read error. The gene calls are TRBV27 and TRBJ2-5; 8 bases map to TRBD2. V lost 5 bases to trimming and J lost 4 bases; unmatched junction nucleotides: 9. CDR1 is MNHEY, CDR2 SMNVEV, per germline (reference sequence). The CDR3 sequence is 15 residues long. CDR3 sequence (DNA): TGTGCCAGCAGTAGGGGACTAGTGGGAGCAGAGACCCAGTACTTC. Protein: CASSRGLVGAETQYF.

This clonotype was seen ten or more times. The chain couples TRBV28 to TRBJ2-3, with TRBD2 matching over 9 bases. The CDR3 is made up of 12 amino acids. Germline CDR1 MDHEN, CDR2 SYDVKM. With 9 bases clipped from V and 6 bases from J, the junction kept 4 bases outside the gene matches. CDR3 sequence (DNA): TGTGCCAGTAGGGCGGGAGGGGATACGCAGTATTTT. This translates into CASRAGGDTQYF.

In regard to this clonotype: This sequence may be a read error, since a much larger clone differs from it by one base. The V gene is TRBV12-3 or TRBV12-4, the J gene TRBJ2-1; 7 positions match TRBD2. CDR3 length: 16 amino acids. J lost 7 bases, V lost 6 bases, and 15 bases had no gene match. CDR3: CASSLRLVGGLNEQFF. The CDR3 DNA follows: TGTGCCAGCAGCCTCCGACTAGTGGGAGGGTTGAATGAGCAGTTCTTC.

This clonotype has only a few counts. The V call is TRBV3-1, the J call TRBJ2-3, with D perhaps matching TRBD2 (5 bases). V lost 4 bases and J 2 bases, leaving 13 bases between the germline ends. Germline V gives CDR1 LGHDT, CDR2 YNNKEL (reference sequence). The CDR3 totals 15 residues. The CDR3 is CASSPLRGNTDTQYF. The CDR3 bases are TGTGCCAGCAGCCCGCTTCGGGGAAACACAGATACGCAGTATTTT.